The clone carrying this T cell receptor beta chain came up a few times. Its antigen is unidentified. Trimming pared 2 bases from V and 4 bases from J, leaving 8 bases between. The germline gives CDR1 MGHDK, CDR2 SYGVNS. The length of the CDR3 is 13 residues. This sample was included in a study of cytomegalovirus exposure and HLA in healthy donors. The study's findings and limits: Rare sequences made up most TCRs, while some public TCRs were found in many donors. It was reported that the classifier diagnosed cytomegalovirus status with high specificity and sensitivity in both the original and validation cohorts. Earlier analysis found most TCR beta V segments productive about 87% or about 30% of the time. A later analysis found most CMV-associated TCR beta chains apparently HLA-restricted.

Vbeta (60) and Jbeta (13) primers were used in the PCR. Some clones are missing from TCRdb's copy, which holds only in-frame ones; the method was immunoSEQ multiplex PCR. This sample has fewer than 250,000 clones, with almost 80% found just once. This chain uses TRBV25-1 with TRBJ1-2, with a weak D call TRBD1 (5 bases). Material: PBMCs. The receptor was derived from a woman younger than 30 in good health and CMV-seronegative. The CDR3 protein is CASSEGGVYGYTF. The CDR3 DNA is TGTGCCAGCAGTGAAGGAGGGGTCTATGGCTACACCTTC.